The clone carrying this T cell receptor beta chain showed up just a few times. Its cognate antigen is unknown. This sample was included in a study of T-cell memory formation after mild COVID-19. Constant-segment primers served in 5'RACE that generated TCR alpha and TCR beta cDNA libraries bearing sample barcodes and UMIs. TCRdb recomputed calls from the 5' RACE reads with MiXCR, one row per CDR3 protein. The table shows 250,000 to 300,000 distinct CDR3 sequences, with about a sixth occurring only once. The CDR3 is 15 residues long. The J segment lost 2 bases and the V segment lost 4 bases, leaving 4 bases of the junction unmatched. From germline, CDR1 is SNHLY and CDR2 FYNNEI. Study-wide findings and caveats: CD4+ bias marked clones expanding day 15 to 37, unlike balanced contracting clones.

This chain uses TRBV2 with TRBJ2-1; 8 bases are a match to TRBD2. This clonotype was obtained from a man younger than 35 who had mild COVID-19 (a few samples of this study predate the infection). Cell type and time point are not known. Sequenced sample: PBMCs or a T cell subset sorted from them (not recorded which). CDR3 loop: CASSGAGGPYNEQFF. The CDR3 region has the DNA TGTGCCAGCAGTGGGGCGGGAGGCCCCTACAATGAGCAGTTCTTC.